The clone carrying this T cell receptor beta chain was counted only a few times. Antigen specificity is unknown. The CDR3 spans 14 residues. The ends lost 5 bases at V and 7 bases at J; junction bases unmatched: 8. CDR1 SGHTA and CDR2 FQGTGA come from the germline V gene. TCRdb itself ran the 5' RACE reads through MiXCR, one entry per CDR3 protein. The data hold about 700,000 distinct CDR3 sequences, with around 6.1% observed a single time. This entry comes from a study of identical twins. Findings of the study overall: Within monozygotic twins, out-of-frame TCR alpha sharing was underestimated by the models. Insertions were reduced in abundant cord blood beta clonotypes but not in memory repertoires. Twin pairs' shared out-of-frame alpha sequences were enriched in low generation probability.

The chain carries TRBV7-3 and TRBJ2-5, with 9 bases that match TRBD2. The sample comprised naive T cells sorted from blood. The sequence came from a man younger than 35 in good health. The CDR3 protein is CASSDPRGGWTQYF. CDR3 DNA sequence: TGTGCCAGCAGCGACCCGCGGGGGGGTTGGACCCAGTACTTC.